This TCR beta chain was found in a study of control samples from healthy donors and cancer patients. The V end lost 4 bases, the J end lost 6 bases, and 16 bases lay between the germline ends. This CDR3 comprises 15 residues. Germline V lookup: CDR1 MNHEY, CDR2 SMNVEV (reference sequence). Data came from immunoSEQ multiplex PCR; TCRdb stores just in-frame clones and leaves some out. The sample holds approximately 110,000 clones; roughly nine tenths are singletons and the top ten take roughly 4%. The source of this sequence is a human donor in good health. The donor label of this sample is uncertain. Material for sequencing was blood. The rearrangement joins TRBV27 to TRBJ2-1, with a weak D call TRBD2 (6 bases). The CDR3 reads CASSSPSLGSNEQFF. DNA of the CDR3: TGTGCCAGCAGTTCCCCCTCACTCGGGAGCAATGAGCAGTTCTTC.